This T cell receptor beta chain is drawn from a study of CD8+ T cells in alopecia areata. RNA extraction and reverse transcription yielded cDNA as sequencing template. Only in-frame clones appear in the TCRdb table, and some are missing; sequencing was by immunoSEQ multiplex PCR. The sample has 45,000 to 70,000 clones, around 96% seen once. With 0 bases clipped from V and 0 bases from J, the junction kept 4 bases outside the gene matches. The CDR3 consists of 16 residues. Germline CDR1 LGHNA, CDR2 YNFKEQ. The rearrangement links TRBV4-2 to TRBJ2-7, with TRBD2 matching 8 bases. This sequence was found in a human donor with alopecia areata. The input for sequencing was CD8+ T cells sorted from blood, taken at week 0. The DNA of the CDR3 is TGTGCCAGCAGCCAAGAGGGTAGCGGGGCCTCCTACGAGCAGTACTTC. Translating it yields CASSQEGSGASYEQYF.